The TCR beta chain described here comes from a study of shared clonotypes between healthy human individuals. The study's findings and limits: Owing to a small donor count, the genetic and exposure-history diversity represented was limited.

All donors qualified as healthy HIV-negative adults and had experienced no recent acute infections or vaccinations. Generated by immunoSEQ multiplex PCR, the TCRdb table keeps only in-frame clones and is missing some. The sample has about 490,000 clones; approximately 79% are singletons. The germline CDR1 and CDR2 sequences are LNHDA and SQIVND (reference sequence). This CDR3 comprises 14 residues. Trimming shortened V by 5 bases and J by 6 bases, and 14 bases separated the two germline ends. On this clone itself: Its specificity is not known.

The sequencing input was PBMCs. The chain links TRBV19 to TRBJ1-5; D unclear. This TCR came from a middle-aged woman in good health. Some clones in this sample may be carry-over from other donors' samples. The CDR3 DNA reads TGTGCCAGTAGTCAGAACAGTGCGGGTCAGCCCCAGCATTTT. Translation gives CASSQNSAGQPQHF. Based on the CDR3 plus reference TRBV19 and TRBJ1-5, the full variable domain is DGGITQSPKYLFRKEGQNVTLSCEQNLNHDAMYWYRQDPGQGLRLIYYSQIVNDFQKGDIAEGYSVSREKKESFPLTVTSAQKNPTAFYLCASSQNSAGQPQHFGDGTRLSIL.